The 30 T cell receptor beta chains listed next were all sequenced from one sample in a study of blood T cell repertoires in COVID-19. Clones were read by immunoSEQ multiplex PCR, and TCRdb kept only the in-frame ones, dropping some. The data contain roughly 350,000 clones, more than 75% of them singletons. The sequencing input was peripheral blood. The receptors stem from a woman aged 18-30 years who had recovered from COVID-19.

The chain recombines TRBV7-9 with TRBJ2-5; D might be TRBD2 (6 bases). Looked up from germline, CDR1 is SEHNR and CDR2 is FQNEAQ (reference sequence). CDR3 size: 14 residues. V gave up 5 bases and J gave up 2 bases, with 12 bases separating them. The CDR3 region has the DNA TGTGCCAGCAGCCGGGGGACGGAGCAAGAGACCCAGTACTTC. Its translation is CASSRGTEQETQYF.

CDR3: CATGRRWRGTEAFF. The DNA for the CDR3 is TGTGCCACCGGGAGGCGTTGGCGAGGCACTGAAGCTTTCTTT. The chain uses TRBV15 and TRBJ1-1, with D hard to call. Germline assignment: CDR1 LNHNV and CDR2 YYDKDF (reference sequence). The CDR3 is made up of 14 amino acids. Trimming shortened V by 8 bases and J by 4 bases, and 17 bases separated the two germline ends.

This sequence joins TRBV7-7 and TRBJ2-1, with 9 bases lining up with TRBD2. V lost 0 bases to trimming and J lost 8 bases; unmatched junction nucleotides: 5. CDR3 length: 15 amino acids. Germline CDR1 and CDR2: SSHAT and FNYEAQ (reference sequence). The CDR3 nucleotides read TGTGCCAGCAGCTTAGCCGGGACTAGCCCCGATGAGCAGTTCTTC. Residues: CASSLAGTSPDEQFF.

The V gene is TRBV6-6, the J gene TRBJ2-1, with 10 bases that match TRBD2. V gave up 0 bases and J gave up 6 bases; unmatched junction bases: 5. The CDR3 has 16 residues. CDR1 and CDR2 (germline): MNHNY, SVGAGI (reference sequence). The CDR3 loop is CASSYSALAGVNEQFF. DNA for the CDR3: TGTGCCAGCAGTTACTCTGCGCTAGCGGGAGTCAATGAGCAGTTCTTC.

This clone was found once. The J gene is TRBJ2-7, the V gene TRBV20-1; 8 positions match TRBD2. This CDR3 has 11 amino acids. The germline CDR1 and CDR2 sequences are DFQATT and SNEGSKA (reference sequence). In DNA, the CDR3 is TGCGTTGGAACTAGCGGTTACGAGCAGTACGTC. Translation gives CVGTSGYEQYV.

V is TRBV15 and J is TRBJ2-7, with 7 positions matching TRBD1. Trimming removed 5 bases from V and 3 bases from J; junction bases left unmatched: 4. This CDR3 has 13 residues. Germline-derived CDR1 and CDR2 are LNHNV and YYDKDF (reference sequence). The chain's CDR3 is CATSGRDSYEQYV. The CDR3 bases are TGTGCCACCAGCGGCCGGGACAGCTACGAGCAGTACGTC.

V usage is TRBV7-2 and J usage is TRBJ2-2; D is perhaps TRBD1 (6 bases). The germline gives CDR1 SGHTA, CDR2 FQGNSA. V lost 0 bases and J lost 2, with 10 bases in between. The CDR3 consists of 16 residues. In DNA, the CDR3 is TGTGCCAGCAGCTTAGCGCCCAGGGGAAACACCGGGGAGCTGTTTTTT. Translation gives CASSLAPRGNTGELFF.

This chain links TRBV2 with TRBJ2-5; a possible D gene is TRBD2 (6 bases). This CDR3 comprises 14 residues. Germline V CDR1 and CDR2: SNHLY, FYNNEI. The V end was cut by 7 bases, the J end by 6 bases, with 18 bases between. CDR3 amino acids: CASKLAGRSQTQYF. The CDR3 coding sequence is TGTGCCAGCAAGCTAGCAGGGAGGTCCCAGACCCAGTACTTC.

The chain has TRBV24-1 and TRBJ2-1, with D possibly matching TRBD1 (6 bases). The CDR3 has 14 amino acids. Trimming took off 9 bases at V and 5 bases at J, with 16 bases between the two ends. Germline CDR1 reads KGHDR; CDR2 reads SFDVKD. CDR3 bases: TGTGCCACCGAGGGACACGGGTATGACAATGAGCAGTTCTTC. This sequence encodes CATEGHGYDNEQFF.

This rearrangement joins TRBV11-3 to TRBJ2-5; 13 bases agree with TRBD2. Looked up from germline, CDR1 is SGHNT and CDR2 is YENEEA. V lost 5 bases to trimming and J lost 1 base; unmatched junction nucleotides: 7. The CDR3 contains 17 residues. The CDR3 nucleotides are TGTGCCAGCAGCCCAAATGGACTAGCGGGAGCCCAAGAGACCCAGTACTTC. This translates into CASSPNGLAGAQETQYF.

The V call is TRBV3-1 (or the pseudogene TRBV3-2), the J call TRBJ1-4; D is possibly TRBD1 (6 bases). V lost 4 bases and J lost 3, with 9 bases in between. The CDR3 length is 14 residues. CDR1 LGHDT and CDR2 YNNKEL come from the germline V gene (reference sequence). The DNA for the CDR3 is TGTGCCAGCAGCCTCAGGGGCTCTAATGAAAAACTGTTTTTT. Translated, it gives CASSLRGSNEKLFF.

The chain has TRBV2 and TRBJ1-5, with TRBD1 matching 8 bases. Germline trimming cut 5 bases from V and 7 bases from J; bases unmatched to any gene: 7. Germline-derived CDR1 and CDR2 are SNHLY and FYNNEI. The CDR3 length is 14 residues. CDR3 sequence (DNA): TGTGCCAGCAGTTCGGACAGGGTAGGACAGCCCCAGCATTTT. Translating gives CASSSDRVGQPQHF.

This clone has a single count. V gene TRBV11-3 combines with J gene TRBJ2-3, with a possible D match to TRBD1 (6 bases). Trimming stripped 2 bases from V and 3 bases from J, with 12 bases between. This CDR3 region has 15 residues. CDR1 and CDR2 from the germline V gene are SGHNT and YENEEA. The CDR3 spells CASSLFAGETDTQYF. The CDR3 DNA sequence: TGTGCCAGCAGCTTATTCGCAGGGGAGACAGATACGCAGTATTTT.

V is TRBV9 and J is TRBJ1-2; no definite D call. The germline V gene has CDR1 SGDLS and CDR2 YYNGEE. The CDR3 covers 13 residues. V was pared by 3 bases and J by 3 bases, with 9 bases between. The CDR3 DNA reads TGTGCCAGCAGCGCCCCCCCGTACTATGGCTACACCTTC. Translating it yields CASSAPPYYGYTF. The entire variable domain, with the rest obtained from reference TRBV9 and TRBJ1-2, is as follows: DSGVTQTPKHLITATGQRVTLRCSPRSGDLSVYWYQQSLDQGLQFLIQYYNGEERAKGNILERFSAQQFPDLHSELNLSSLELGDSALYFCASSAPPYYGYTFGSGTRLTVV.

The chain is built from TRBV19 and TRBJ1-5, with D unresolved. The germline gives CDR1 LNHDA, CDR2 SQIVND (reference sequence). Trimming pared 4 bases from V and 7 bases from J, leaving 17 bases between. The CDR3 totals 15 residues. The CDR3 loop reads CASSTQRLVGQPQHF. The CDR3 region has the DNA TGTGCCAGTAGTACCCAGCGATTGGTAGGACAGCCCCAGCATTTT. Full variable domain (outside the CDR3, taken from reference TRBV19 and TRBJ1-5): DGGITQSPKYLFRKEGQNVTLSCEQNLNHDAMYWYRQDPGQGLRLIYYSQIVNDFQKGDIAEGYSVSREKKESFPLTVTSAQKNPTAFYLCASSTQRLVGQPQHFGDGTRLSIL.

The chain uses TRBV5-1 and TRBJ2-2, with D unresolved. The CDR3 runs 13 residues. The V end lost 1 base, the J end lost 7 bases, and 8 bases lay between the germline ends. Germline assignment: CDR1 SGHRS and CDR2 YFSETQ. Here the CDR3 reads CASSLSGFGELFF. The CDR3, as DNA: TGCGCCAGCAGCTTGTCAGGTTTCGGGGAGCTGTTTTTT.

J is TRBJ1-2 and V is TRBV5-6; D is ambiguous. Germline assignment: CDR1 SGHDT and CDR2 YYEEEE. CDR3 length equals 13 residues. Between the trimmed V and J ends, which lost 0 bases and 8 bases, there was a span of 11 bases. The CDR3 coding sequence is TGTGCCAGCAGCTTGGGCTCGGGGAGGGGCTACACCTTC. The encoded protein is CASSLGSGRGYTF.

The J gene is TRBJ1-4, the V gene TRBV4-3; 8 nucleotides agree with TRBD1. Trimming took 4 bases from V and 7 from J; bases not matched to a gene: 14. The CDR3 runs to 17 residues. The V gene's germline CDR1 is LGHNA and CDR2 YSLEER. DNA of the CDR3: TGCGCCAGCAGCCCCTACCGGGACTTCAGGGGGCCTGAAAAACTGTTTTTT. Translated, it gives CASSPYRDFRGPEKLFF.

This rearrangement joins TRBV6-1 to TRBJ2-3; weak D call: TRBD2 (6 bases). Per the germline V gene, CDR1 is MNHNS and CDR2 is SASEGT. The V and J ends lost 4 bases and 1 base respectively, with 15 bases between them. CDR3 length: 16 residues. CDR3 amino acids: CASSGAGLTGTDTQYF. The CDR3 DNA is TGTGCCAGCAGTGGGGCGGGACTGACTGGCACAGATACGCAGTATTTT.

CDR3 sequence: CASSLALAGGGNIQYF. The CDR3 DNA reads as TGTGCCAGCAGCTTAGCGCTAGCGGGAGGTGGAAACATTCAGTACTTC. The gene calls are TRBV11-3 and TRBJ2-4; the match to TRBD2 covers 11 bases. Germline assignment: CDR1 SGHNT and CDR2 YENEEA. The CDR3 is 16 amino acids. V was pared by 1 base and J by 6 bases, with 5 bases of the junction left unmatched.

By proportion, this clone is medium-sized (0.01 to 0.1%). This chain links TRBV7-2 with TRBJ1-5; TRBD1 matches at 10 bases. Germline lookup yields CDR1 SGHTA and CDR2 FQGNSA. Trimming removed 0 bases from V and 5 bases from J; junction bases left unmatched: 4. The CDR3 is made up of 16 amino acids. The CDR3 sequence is CASSLAFGTGDQPQHF. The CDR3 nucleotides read TGTGCCAGCAGCTTAGCGTTCGGGACAGGGGATCAGCCCCAGCATTTT.

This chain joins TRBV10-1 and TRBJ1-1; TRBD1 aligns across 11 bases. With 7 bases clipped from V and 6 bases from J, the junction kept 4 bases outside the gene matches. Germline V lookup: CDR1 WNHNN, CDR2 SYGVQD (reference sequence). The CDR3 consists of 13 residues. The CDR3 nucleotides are TGCGCCAGCATGGGACAGGGGGTAGCTGAAGCTTTCTTT. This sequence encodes CASMGQGVAEAFF.

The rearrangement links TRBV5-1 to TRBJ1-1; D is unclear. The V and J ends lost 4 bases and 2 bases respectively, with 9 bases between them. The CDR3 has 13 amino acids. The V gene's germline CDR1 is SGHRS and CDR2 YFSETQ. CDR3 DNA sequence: TGCGCCAGCAGCCGGGAGCCAAACACTGAAGCTTTCTTT. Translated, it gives CASSREPNTEAFF.

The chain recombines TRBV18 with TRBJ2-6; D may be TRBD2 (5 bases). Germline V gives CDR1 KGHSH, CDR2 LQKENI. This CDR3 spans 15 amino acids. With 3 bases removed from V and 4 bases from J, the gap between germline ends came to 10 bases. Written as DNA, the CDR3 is TGTGCCAGCTCACCTTTGCGGGCGGGGGCCAACGTCCTGACTTTC. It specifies CASSPLRAGANVLTF.

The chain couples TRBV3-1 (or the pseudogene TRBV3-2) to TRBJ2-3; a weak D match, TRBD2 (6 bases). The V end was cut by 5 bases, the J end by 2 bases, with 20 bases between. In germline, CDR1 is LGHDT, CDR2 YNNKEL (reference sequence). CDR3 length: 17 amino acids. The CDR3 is CASSKSTGLIFTDTQYF. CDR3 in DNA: TGTGCCAGCAGCAAATCTACGGGACTTATATTCACAGATACGCAGTATTTT.

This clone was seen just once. In DNA, the CDR3 is TGCGCCAGCAGCCAAGGGCTAGCGGGAGGAACCAAAAACATTCAGTACTTC. Translating gives CASSQGLAGGTKNIQYF. The chain carries TRBV4-3 and TRBJ2-4, with TRBD2 matching 11 bases. Trimming cost V 1 base and J 2 bases; bases outside gene matches: 4. Germline V lookup: CDR1 LGHNA, CDR2 YSLEER. CDR3 size: 17 residues.

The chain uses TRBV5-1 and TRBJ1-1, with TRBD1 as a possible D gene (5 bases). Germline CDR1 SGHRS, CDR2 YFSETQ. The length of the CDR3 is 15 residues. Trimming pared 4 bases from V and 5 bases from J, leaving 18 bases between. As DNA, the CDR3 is TGCGCCAGCAGCATCTCCGCCGGGACTGGGACTGAAGCTTTCTTT. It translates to CASSISAGTGTEAFF.

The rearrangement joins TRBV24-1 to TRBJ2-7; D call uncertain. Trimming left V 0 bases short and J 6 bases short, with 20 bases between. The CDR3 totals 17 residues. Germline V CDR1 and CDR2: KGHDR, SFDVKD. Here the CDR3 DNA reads TGTGCCACCAGTGATTTGGGCGGTGTGGTAGCCACTTTCGAGCAGTACGTC. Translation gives CATSDLGGVVATFEQYV.

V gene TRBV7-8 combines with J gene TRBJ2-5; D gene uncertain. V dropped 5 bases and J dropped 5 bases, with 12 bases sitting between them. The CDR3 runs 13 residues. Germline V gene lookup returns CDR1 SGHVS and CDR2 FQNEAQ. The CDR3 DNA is TGTGCCAGCAGCCACCCCGAGAGGGAGACCCAGTACTTC. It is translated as CASSHPERETQYF. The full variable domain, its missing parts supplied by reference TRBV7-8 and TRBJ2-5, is GAGVSQSPRYKVAKRGQDVALRCDPISGHVSLFWYQQALGQGPEFLTYFQNEAQLDKSGLPSDRFFAERPEGSVSTLKIQRTQQEDSAVYLCASSHPERETQYFGPGTRLLVL.

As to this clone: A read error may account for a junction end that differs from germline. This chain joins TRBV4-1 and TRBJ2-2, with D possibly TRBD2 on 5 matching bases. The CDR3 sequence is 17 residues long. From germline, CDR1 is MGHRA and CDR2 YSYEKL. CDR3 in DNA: TGCGCCAGCAGCCAAGGGTGGAAGACCGCGAACACCGGGAAGCTGTTTTTT. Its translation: CASSQGWKTANTGKLFF.